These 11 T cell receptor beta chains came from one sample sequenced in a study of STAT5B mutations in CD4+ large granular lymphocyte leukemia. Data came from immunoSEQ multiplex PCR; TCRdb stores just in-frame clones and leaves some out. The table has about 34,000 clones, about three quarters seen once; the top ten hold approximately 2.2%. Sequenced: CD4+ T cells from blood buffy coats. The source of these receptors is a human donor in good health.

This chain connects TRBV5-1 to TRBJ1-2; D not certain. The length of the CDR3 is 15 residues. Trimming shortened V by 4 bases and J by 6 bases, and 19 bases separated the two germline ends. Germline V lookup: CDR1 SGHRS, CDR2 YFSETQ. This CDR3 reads CASSPAAAGLNGYTF. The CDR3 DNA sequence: TGCGCCAGCAGCCCTGCCGCAGCAGGTCTCAATGGCTACACCTTC.

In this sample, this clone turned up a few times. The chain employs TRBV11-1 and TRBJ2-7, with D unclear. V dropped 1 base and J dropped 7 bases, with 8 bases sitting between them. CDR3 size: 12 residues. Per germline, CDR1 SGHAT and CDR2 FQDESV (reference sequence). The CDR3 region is CASSLGVMEQYF. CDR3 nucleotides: TGTGCCAGCAGCTTAGGGGTCATGGAGCAGTACTTC.

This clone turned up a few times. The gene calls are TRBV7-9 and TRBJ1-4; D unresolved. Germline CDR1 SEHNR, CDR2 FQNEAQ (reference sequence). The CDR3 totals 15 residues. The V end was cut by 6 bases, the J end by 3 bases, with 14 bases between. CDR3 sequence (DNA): TGTGCCAGCAGTCCTCCCGGACGGTCTAATGAAAAACTGTTTTTT. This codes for CASSPPGRSNEKLFF.

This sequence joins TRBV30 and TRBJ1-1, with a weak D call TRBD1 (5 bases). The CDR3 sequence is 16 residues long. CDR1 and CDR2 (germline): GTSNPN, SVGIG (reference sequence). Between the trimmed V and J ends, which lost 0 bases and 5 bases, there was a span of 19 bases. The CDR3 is CAWSVLPPGANTEAFF. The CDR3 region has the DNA TGTGCCTGGAGTGTACTCCCTCCCGGGGCGAATACTGAAGCTTTCTTT.

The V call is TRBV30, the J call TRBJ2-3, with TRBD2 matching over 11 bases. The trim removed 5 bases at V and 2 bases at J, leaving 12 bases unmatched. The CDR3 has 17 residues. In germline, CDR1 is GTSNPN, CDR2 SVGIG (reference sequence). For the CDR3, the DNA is TGTGCCTGGTCCCTAGCGGGGGGCTCTTCGCCCACAGATACGCAGTATTTT. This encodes CAWSLAGGSSPTDTQYF.

In nucleotides, the CDR3 is TGTGCCAGTAGTAAGGCCGGGACGGCGAACACTGAAGCTTTCTTT. Translating it yields CASSKAGTANTEAFF. The chain couples TRBV19 to TRBJ1-1, with TRBD1 as a possible D gene (5 bases). Germline lookup yields CDR1 LNHDA and CDR2 SQIVND (reference sequence). The length of the CDR3 is 15 residues. The germline V and J ends were trimmed by 4 bases and 1 base, with 13 bases remaining between them.

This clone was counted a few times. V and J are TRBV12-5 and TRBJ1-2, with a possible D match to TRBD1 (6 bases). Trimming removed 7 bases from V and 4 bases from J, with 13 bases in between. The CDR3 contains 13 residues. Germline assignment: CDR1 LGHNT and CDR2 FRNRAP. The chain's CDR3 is CASAVQGSYGYTF. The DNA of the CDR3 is TGTGCTAGTGCCGTACAGGGAAGCTATGGCTACACCTTC. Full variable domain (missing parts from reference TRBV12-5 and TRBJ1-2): DARVTQTPRHKVTEMGQEVTMRCQPILGHNTVFWYRQTMMQGLELLAYFRNRAPLDDSGMPKDRFSAEMPDATLATLKIQPSEPRDSAVYFCASAVQGSYGYTFGSGTRLTVV.

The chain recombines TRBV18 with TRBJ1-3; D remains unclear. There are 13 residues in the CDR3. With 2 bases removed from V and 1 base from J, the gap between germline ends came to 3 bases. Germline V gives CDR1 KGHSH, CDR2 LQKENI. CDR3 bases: TGTGCCAGCTCACCAGAGTCTGGAAACACCATATATTTT. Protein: CASSPESGNTIYF.

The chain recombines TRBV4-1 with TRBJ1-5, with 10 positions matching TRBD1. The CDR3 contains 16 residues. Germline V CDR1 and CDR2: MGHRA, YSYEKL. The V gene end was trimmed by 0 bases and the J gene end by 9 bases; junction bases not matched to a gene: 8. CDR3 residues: CASSQDGTGAARPQHF. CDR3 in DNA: TGCGCCAGCAGCCAAGACGGGACAGGGGCCGCACGGCCCCAGCATTTT.

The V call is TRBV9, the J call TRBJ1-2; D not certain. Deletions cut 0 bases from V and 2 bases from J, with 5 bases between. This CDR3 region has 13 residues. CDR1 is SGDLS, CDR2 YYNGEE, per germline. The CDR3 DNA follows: TGTGCCAGCAGCGTAGGCCTCAACTATGGCTACACCTTC. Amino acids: CASSVGLNYGYTF.

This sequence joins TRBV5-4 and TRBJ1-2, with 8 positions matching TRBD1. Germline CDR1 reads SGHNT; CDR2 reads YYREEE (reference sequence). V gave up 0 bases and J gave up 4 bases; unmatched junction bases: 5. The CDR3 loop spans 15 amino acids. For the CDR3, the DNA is TGTGCCAGCAGCTTGGCCGGGACAGGAGGCTATGGCTACACCTTC. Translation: CASSLAGTGGYGYTF.